Below are 10 T cell receptor beta chains sequenced from a single sample in a study of PD-1 blockade in classical Hodgkin lymphoma. Clones were sequenced by immunoSEQ multiplex PCR, and TCRdb holds only the in-frame ones, with some missing. Of about 6,800 clones listed, 75% to 85% are singletons. Every single patient, without exception, relapsed after autologous stem cell transplantation, and brentuximab vedotin exposure varied. The sample in question was peripheral blood mononuclear cells (PBMCs), obtained before the second cycle of nivolumab. The receptors originated from a human donor with classical Hodgkin lymphoma.

The rearrangement uses TRBV6-5 and TRBJ1-5, with TRBD1 matching 8 bases. The junction had 2 bases not matched to a gene; V was cut back by 2 bases and J by 5 bases. The CDR3 is 14 amino acids. The germline gives CDR1 MNHEY, CDR2 SVGAGI. The CDR3 nucleotides are TGTGCCAGCAGTTACGGGACAGGATATCAGCCCCAGCATTTT. Amino acid sequence: CASSYGTGYQPQHF.

In its sample, this clone ranks as medium-sized (0.01 to 0.1%). Different DNA sequences within this sample yield the same CDR3. The chain carries TRBV7-6 and TRBJ2-1; the match to TRBD2 covers 8 bases. V lost 1 base and J lost 2; bases outside the gene matches: 10. Germline CDR1 and CDR2: SGHVS and FNYEAQ. The CDR3 is 18 residues long. The CDR3 bases are TGTGCCAGCAGCTTAGGTATAAGCGGGAGAGGCCCCTACAATGAGCAGTTCTTC. Amino acid sequence: CASSLGISGRGPYNEQFF.

The chain has TRBV27 and TRBJ1-2; D may be TRBD1 (6 bases). The CDR3 extends over 13 amino acids. V was clipped by 3 bases and J by 5 bases, with 10 bases between them. The V gene's germline CDR1 is MNHEY and CDR2 SMNVEV (reference sequence). In DNA, the CDR3 is TGTGCCAGCAGTTTTTCCCAGGGGTATGGCTACACCTTC. Translation gives CASSFSQGYGYTF.

The chain has TRBV5-1 and TRBJ1-1, with TRBD1 as a possible D gene (5 bases). Trimming cost V 0 bases and J 4 bases, with 13 bases left between them. This CDR3 is 15 amino acids long. CDR1 is SGHRS and CDR2 is YFSETQ in the germline V gene. CDR3 in amino acids: CASSLDPGLVTEAFF. The CDR3 DNA sequence: TGCGCCAGCAGCTTGGACCCAGGGTTGGTCACTGAAGCTTTCTTT.

The gene calls are TRBV13 and TRBJ1-4; tentative D call: TRBD1 (6 bases). V dropped 2 bases and J dropped 7 bases, with 17 bases sitting between them. The CDR3 extends over 16 amino acids. Germline V gene sequence: CDR1 PRHDT, CDR2 FYEKMQ (reference sequence). The CDR3: CASSLNTGSFGEKLFF. CDR3 DNA: TGTGCCAGCAGCTTAAATACAGGGAGCTTTGGTGAAAAACTGTTTTTT.

The chain links TRBV6-5 to TRBJ1-2; 7 bases match TRBD1. With 6 bases clipped from V and 2 bases from J, the junction kept 6 bases outside the gene matches. The germline V gene encodes CDR1 MNHEY and CDR2 SVGAGI. The CDR3 loop spans 14 amino acids. CDR3 sequence reads: CASSLTGPNYGYTF. The CDR3 DNA is TGTGCCAGCAGCTTGACAGGGCCAAACTATGGCTACACCTTC.

This clone was counted once. This rearrangement joins TRBV18 to TRBJ2-7; D possibly corresponds to TRBD1 (6 bases). The V and J ends lost 2 bases and 13 bases respectively, with 15 bases between them. CDR1 and CDR2 from the germline V gene are KGHSH and LQKENI. The CDR3 length is 12 residues. CDR3: CASSPGGEGKYF. In DNA form, the CDR3 reads TGTGCCAGCTCACCAGGGGGCGAGGGGAAATACTTC.

The rearrangement links TRBV18 to TRBJ2-1, with TRBD2 identical over 9 bases. V lost 5 bases, J lost 2 bases, and 4 bases stayed unmatched. This CDR3 contains 15 residues. Germline V gene data show CDR1 as KGHSH and CDR2 as LQKENI. CDR3 sequence: CASSATSGTYNEQFF. The CDR3 DNA sequence: TGTGCCAGCTCAGCGACTAGCGGTACCTACAATGAGCAGTTCTTC.

The gene calls are TRBV5-4 and TRBJ1-1, with TRBD1 as a possible D gene (5 bases). V shed 4 bases and J shed 5 bases, with 15 bases lying between them. Germline V gene sequence: CDR1 SGHNT, CDR2 YYREEE (reference sequence). CDR3 length equals 14 residues. CDR3 sequence: CASSQAAGQTEAFF. The DNA for the CDR3 is TGTGCCAGCAGCCAAGCCGCAGGGCAGACTGAAGCTTTCTTT.

This clone turned up a few times. The junction differs from germline at one of its ends, possibly a read error. This chain uses TRBV7-7 with TRBJ1-1; D call uncertain. CDR3 length: 13 residues. Per the germline V gene, CDR1 is SSHAT and CDR2 is FNYEAQ (reference sequence). The chain's CDR3 is CASSLDVNTEAFF. The DNA for the CDR3 is TGTGCTAGCAGCTTAGATGTGAACACTGAAGCTTTCTTT.